The 28 T cell receptor beta chains reported below all come from one sample, sequenced in a study of cytomegalovirus exposure and HLA in healthy donors. Clones were read by immunoSEQ multiplex PCR, and TCRdb kept only the in-frame ones, dropping some. The sample includes over 200,000 clones, around 90% of them seen just once. The sample taken for sequencing was PBMCs. These receptors originate from a woman aged 30 to 39 in good health and CMV-seronegative.

The V gene is TRBV6-1, the J gene TRBJ2-3; 10 nucleotides align to TRBD2. The CDR3 spans 15 residues. The germline V gene encodes CDR1 MNHNS and CDR2 SASEGT. J gave up 2 bases and V 7 bases, and 6 bases lay outside the gene matches. The CDR3 sequence is CASIDSGGPTDTQYF. CDR3 coding DNA: TGTGCCAGCATAGATAGCGGGGGGCCCACAGATACGCAGTATTTT.

The rearrangement uses TRBV7-6 and TRBJ2-7; D remains unclear. The germline V gene encodes CDR1 SGHVS and CDR2 FNYEAQ. The CDR3 is made up of 14 amino acids. Between the trimmed V and J ends, which lost 1 base and 6 bases, there was a span of 13 bases. This CDR3 is CASSLGTTGLEQYF. The CDR3 DNA is TGTGCCAGCAGCTTAGGGACGACGGGCCTCGAGCAGTACTTC.

The gene calls are TRBV11-2 and TRBJ2-7; unclear D gene. CDR3 length equals 12 residues. Per the germline V gene, CDR1 is SGHAT and CDR2 is FQNNGV. Trimming removed 4 bases at V and 4 bases at J, with 8 bases between. DNA of the CDR3: TGTGCCAGCAGCTACCGATATTACGAGCAGTACTTC. Its translation is CASSYRYYEQYF.

The chain recombines TRBV28 with TRBJ1-2; 8 nucleotides agree with TRBD1. Germline CDR1 MDHEN, CDR2 SYDVKM. V was clipped by 4 bases and J by 3 bases; unmatched bases: 7. This CDR3 spans 15 amino acids. The CDR3 DNA sequence: TGTGCCAGCAGTTCCTCAGGGGGCGAGGACTATGGCTACACCTTC. It codes for CASSSSGGEDYGYTF.

J is TRBJ2-1 and V is TRBV27; D not resolved. Germline lookup yields CDR1 MNHEY and CDR2 SMNVEV (reference sequence). V lost 2 bases, J lost 2 bases, and 16 bases lay in between. The CDR3 totals 17 residues. CDR3 sequence reads: CASSLGPGTITYNEQFF. The CDR3 nucleotides read TGTGCCAGCAGTTTAGGACCAGGCACGATAACCTACAATGAGCAGTTCTTC.

The chain recombines TRBV28 with TRBJ1-2; no clear D gene. CDR3 length equals 11 residues. In germline, CDR1 is MDHEN, CDR2 SYDVKM. Trimming removed 8 bases at V and 4 bases at J, with 8 bases between. In DNA, the CDR3 is TGTGCCAGCCTAGGTCCCTATGGCTACACCTTC. It specifies CASLGPYGYTF.

With regard to this clone: The junction differs from germline at one of its ends, possibly a read error. The gene calls are TRBV6-1 and TRBJ2-5; 9 bases align to TRBD1. The CDR3 consists of 15 residues. Germline loops: CDR1 MNHNS, CDR2 SASEGT. For the CDR3, the DNA is TGTGCCAGCAGCGAAGGGACAGGGTCGTGGGAGACCCAGTACTTC. Encoded protein: CASSEGTGSWETQYF.

The rearrangement uses TRBV11-1 and TRBJ1-3; D perhaps matches TRBD1 (6 bases). The germline V gene has CDR1 SGHAT and CDR2 FQDESV (reference sequence). V lost 4 bases and J lost 4, with 14 bases in between. The CDR3 runs to 15 residues. The CDR3 spells CASSSLDSPGNTIYF. CDR3 bases: TGTGCCAGCAGCTCCCTGGACAGCCCCGGAAACACCATATATTTT.

The CDR3 spells CASSQVLAATNEKLFF. DNA of the CDR3: TGCGCCAGCAGCCAAGTTTTAGCCGCAACTAATGAAAAACTGTTTTTT. The V and J genes are TRBV4-3 and TRBJ1-4; unclear D gene. The CDR3 consists of 16 residues. In germline, CDR1 is LGHNA, CDR2 YSLEER. Trimming took off 1 base at V and 0 bases at J, with 9 bases between the two ends.

The rearrangement links TRBV25-1 to TRBJ1-5; 7 bases match TRBD1. Looked up from germline, CDR1 is MGHDK and CDR2 is SYGVNS. The CDR3 runs to 14 residues. With V trimmed by 4 bases and J by 4 bases, 4 bases remained unmatched. CDR3 sequence (DNA): TGTGCCAGCAGTGCGACAGGGCTTAATCAGCCCCAGCATTTT. Its translation: CASSATGLNQPQHF.

The chain links TRBV11-3 to TRBJ2-7, with 10 bases aligning to TRBD2. Germline V gene lookup returns CDR1 SGHNT and CDR2 YENEEA. This CDR3 has 15 amino acids. J gave up 3 bases and V 5 bases, and 7 bases lay outside the gene matches. The CDR3 sequence is CASSARLAGDYEQYF. Here the CDR3 DNA reads TGTGCCAGCAGCGCACGCCTAGCGGGAGACTACGAGCAGTACTTC.

The chain joins TRBV6-6 to TRBJ2-7; D gene uncertain. Trimming cost V 3 bases and J 2 bases, with 14 bases left between them. CDR1 is MNHNY and CDR2 is SVGAGI in the germline V gene (reference sequence). CDR3 length equals 15 residues. DNA for the CDR3: TGTGCCAGCAGTTATGTCGGCAGCGTAACCTACGAGCAGTACTTC. As protein: CASSYVGSVTYEQYF.

The rearrangement joins TRBV27 to TRBJ2-7, with a weak D call TRBD2 (5 bases). CDR1 and CDR2 (germline): MNHEY, SMNVEV (reference sequence). The CDR3 is made up of 15 amino acids. Trimming removed 4 bases at V and 5 bases at J, with 18 bases between. Written as DNA, the CDR3 is TGTGCCAGCAGTTCCCCCCCGGAGGTGGGCCACGAGCAGTACTTC. Translated: CASSSPPEVGHEQYF.

The CDR3 DNA sequence: TGTGCCAGTAGGGGGGACAGGGGAAGTGGTCAGCCCCAGCATTTT. Its protein is CASRGDRGSGQPQHF. The chain uses TRBV19 and TRBJ1-5, with 10 bases identical to TRBD1. Germline assignment: CDR1 LNHDA and CDR2 SQIVND (reference sequence). There are 15 residues in the CDR3. With V trimmed by 6 bases and J by 6 bases, 8 bases remained unmatched. The whole variable domain, filled in from reference TRBV19 and TRBJ1-5, reads DGGITQSPKYLFRKEGQNVTLSCEQNLNHDAMYWYRQDPGQGLRLIYYSQIVNDFQKGDIAEGYSVSREKKESFPLTVTSAQKNPTAFYLCASRGDRGSGQPQHFGDGTRLSIL.

This chain connects TRBV5-1 to TRBJ1-1; weak D call: TRBD1 (5 bases). V was shortened by 3 bases and J by 4 bases, with 10 bases between the two germline ends. Looked up from germline, CDR1 is SGHRS and CDR2 is YFSETQ. The CDR3 has 13 residues. The CDR3 DNA reads as TGCGCCAGCAGCTCGGGCGGGACCACTGAAGCTTTCTTT. Its translation is CASSSGGTTEAFF.

This chain uses TRBV5-4 with TRBJ2-7; 10 bases match TRBD1. V trimming: 0 bases; J trimming: 2 bases; junction bases outside the gene matches: 5. Germline V lookup: CDR1 SGHNT, CDR2 YYREEE (reference sequence). The CDR3 contains 16 residues. The chain's CDR3 is CASSLASGQGAYEQYF. The CDR3 DNA reads TGTGCCAGCAGCTTGGCTTCTGGACAGGGGGCCTACGAGCAGTACTTC.

This sequence joins TRBV5-1 and TRBJ2-6; D remains ambiguous. The CDR3 is 13 amino acids. V lost 2 bases and J lost 0, with 0 bases in between. The germline CDR1 and CDR2 sequences are SGHRS and YFSETQ. CDR3 nucleotides: TGCGCCAGCAGCTTCTCTGGGGCCAACGTCCTGACTTTC. Its translation: CASSFSGANVLTF.

V is TRBV18 and J is TRBJ2-5; the D is unclear. The CDR3 spans 13 residues. CDR1 is KGHSH and CDR2 is LQKENI in the germline V gene. The V and J ends lost 2 bases and 1 base respectively, with 5 bases between them. The CDR3, as DNA: TGTGCCAGCTCACCAGCGGTCCAAGAGACCCAGTACTTC. It encodes CASSPAVQETQYF. The full variable domain, completed using reference TRBV18 and TRBJ2-5, is NAGVMQNPRHLVRRRGQEARLRCSPMKGHSHVYWYRQLPEEGLKFMVYLQKENIIDESGMPKERFSAEFPKEGPSILRIQQVVRGDSAAYFCASSPAVQETQYFGPGTRLLVL.

The rearrangement joins TRBV28 to TRBJ1-1, with 7 bases that match TRBD1. This CDR3 has 12 residues. CDR1 and CDR2 from the germline V gene are MDHEN and SYDVKM. Trimming at V came to 6 bases and at J to 10 bases, leaving 8 bases not matched to a gene. The CDR3: CASRLITGAAFF. As DNA, the CDR3 is TGTGCCAGCAGGCTTATAACAGGGGCAGCTTTCTTT.

The chain is built from TRBV2 and TRBJ2-7; TRBD2 matches at 11 bases. There are 13 residues in the CDR3. The J segment lost 4 bases and the V segment lost 7 bases, leaving 3 bases of the junction unmatched. The germline V gene encodes CDR1 SNHLY and CDR2 FYNNEI. This CDR3 reads CASKTSGSYEQYF. In DNA, the CDR3 is TGTGCCAGCAAAACTAGCGGGAGTTACGAGCAGTACTTC.

This chain uses TRBV15 with TRBJ1-1, with unresolved D. V gave up 8 bases and J gave up 1 base, with 8 bases separating them. The CDR3 loop spans 12 amino acids. Germline V gives CDR1 LNHNV, CDR2 YYDKDF (reference sequence). This chain's CDR3 is CATRAWNTEAFF. Written as DNA, the CDR3 is TGTGCCACCCGGGCCTGGAACACTGAAGCTTTCTTT. Based on the CDR3 plus reference TRBV15 and TRBJ1-1, the full variable domain is DAMVIQNPRYQVTQFGKPVTLSCSQTLNHNVMYWYQQKSSQAPKLLFHYYDKDFNNEADTPDNFQSRRPNTSFCFLDIRSPGLGDTAMYLCATRAWNTEAFFGQGTRLTVV.

The V and J genes are TRBV6-6 and TRBJ2-7; 11 positions match TRBD1. The germline gives CDR1 MNHNY, CDR2 SVGAGI (reference sequence). The CDR3 is 15 residues long. Trimming took 7 bases from V and 3 from J; bases not matched to a gene: 8. The DNA of the CDR3 is TGTGCCAGCACTCCAGGAGGGACAGGGGGCTACGAGCAGTACTTC. This encodes CASTPGGTGGYEQYF.

This sequence joins TRBV6-5 and TRBJ1-1; 7 bases are shared with TRBD1. This CDR3 spans 14 amino acids. With 6 bases clipped from V and 1 base from J, the junction kept 5 bases outside the gene matches. Germline V CDR1 and CDR2: MNHEY, SVGAGI. CDR3 coding DNA: TGTGCCAGCAGGCGACAGGGAGCGAACACTGAAGCTTTCTTT. Protein product: CASRRQGANTEAFF.

This sequence joins TRBV2 and TRBJ2-7, with D possibly TRBD2 on 6 matching bases. The CDR3 runs to 11 residues. Deletions cut 6 bases from V and 6 bases from J, with 9 bases between. Germline V gene sequence: CDR1 SNHLY, CDR2 FYNNEI. CDR3 sequence reads: CASRGGIEQYF. The CDR3 bases are TGTGCCAGCAGGGGGGGTATCGAGCAGTACTTC.

The chain carries TRBV28 and TRBJ1-4; 12 bases map to TRBD1. CDR3 size: 17 residues. In germline, CDR1 is MDHEN, CDR2 SYDVKM. With V trimmed by 6 bases and J by 8 bases, 13 bases remained unmatched. The CDR3: CASSPGQGALYREKLFF. CDR3 DNA: TGTGCCAGCAGCCCGGGACAGGGGGCGCTTTACAGGGAAAAACTGTTTTTT.

The rearrangement uses TRBV19 and TRBJ2-7; no firm D call. CDR1 is LNHDA, CDR2 SQIVND, per germline (reference sequence). V was clipped by 5 bases and J by 1 base, with 12 bases between them. This CDR3 comprises 14 residues. The CDR3 bases are TGTGCCAGTAGTCCCAGAGAGCGATCCTACGAGCAGTACTTC. Its protein is CASSPRERSYEQYF.

The chain links TRBV27 to TRBJ1-2; 10 bases line up with TRBD1. Germline values: CDR1 MNHEY, CDR2 SMNVEV (reference sequence). The V gene end was trimmed by 3 bases and the J gene end by 4 bases; junction bases not matched to a gene: 2. This CDR3 is built from 14 residues. For the CDR3, the DNA is TGTGCCAGCAGTTTCGGGACAGGGGCCTATGGCTACACCTTC. Its protein product is CASSFGTGAYGYTF.

The gene calls are TRBV7-8 and TRBJ2-3; 11 bases fit TRBD2. Losses at the gene ends were 5 bases for V and 4 bases for J; bases not matched to a gene: 8. In germline, CDR1 is SGHVS, CDR2 FQNEAQ. The CDR3 covers 16 residues. Here the CDR3 reads CASSHSGRAGADTQYF. In DNA form, the CDR3 reads TGTGCCAGCAGCCATAGCGGGAGGGCAGGGGCAGATACGCAGTATTTT.